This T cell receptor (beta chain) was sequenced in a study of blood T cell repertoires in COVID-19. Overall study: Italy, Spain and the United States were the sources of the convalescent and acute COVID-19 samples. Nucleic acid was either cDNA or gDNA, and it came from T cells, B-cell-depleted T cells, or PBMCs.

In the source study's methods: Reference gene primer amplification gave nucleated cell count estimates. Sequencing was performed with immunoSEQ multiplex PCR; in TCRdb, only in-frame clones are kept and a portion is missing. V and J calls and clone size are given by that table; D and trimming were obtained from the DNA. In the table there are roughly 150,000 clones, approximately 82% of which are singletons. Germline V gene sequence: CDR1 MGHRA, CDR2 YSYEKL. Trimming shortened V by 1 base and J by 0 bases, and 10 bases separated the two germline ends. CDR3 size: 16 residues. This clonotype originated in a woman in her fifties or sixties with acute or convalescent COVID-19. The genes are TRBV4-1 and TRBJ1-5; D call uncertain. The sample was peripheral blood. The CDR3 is CASSQVDGDSNQPQHF. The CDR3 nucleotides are TGCGCCAGCAGCCAAGTCGACGGGGATAGCAATCAGCCCCAGCATTTT.